This T cell receptor (beta chain) is drawn from a study of T cells in Graves' hyperthyroidism and ophthalmopathy. With 0 bases clipped from V and 5 bases from J, the junction kept 10 bases outside the gene matches. CDR1 and CDR2 from the germline V gene are KGHDR and SFDVKD. The length of the CDR3 is 17 residues. RNA transcripts yielded amplified TCR beta CDR3 regions. Initially, a first-round RT-PCR of the TCR CDR3 employed the HTBI primer set. TCRdb redid the calling of the multiplex PCR reads with MiXCR, one entry per CDR3 protein. The top ten hold more than 7% of the sample, which has hundreds of thousands of distinct CDR3 sequences, about 45% seen once. This clonotype was seen many times.

The sample consisted of peripheral blood or thyroid tissue (not recorded which). This clonotype was obtained from an adult man with Graves' disease, either hyperthyroidism or ophthalmopathy (not recorded which). This rearrangement joins TRBV24-1 to TRBJ2-5; 8 bases are a match to TRBD1. The CDR3 nucleotides read TGTGCCACCAGTGATTTGCGAGGACAGGGCACGAGGGAGACCCAGTACTTC. It encodes CATSDLRGQGTRETQYF.